Listed below are T cell receptor beta chains from one sample, sequenced in a study of CD8 T cells in ankylosing spondylitis. Via MiXCR, TCRdb re-called the 5' RACE reads, giving one row per CDR3 protein. The sample yields under 300,000 distinct CDR3 sequences, 10% to 13% seen once. Material: blood, either unsorted or a sorted T cell fraction (not recorded which). Source of these receptors: a male donor with ankylosing spondylitis or in good health (not recorded which). Each CDR3 is given with its conserved first and last residue. The D gene is left open where the match is weak. For some rows the clone size is stated as once, few or many, or as a class when expanded; others skip it.

>NA|TRBV25-1|many|TRBJ1-4
CASSFLSGVIEKLFF
TGTGCCAGCAGCTTTCTATCGGGAGTGATCGAAAAACTGTTTTTT
>NA|TRBV20-1|many|TRBJ1-5
CSARDSGDNQPQHF
TGCAGTGCTAGAGACTCGGGCGACAATCAGCCCCAGCATTTT
>TRBD1|TRBV5-6|many|TRBJ2-1
CASSLRLNRGRRNEQFF
TGTGCCAGCAGCTTGAGGCTCAACAGGGGGCGGCGAAATGAGCAGTTCTTC
>NA|TRBV10-2|few|TRBJ2-2
CASSDTSSTGELFF
TGCGCCAGCAGTGATACTTCCTCCACCGGGGAGCTGTTTTTT
>TRBD1|TRBV3-1|many|TRBJ2-1
CASSHGRTGGDEQFF
TGTGCCAGCAGCCATGGCAGGACAGGGGGCGATGAGCAGTTCTTC
>TRBD2|TRBV12-3/TRBV12-4|NA|TRBJ2-2
CASRKTSTNTGELFF
TGTGCCAGCAGGAAGACTAGCACGAACACCGGGGAGCTGTTTTTT
>NA|TRBV5-1|many|TRBJ2-1
CASSLGPQGSYNEQFF
TGCGCCAGCAGCTTGGGACCCCAGGGTTCCTACAATGAGCAGTTCTTC
>NA|TRBV6-2/TRBV6-3|few|TRBJ1-1
CASTAGTERAEAFF
TGTGCCAGCACCGCAGGGACGGAGAGGGCTGAAGCTTTCTTT
>TRBD2|TRBV11-2|NA|TRBJ2-3
CASSLGLAEAIHTDTQYF
TGTGCCAGCAGCTTAGGACTAGCGGAGGCTATTCACACAGATACGCAGTATTTT
>NA|TRBV20-1|NA|TRBJ2-7
CSARTGTEPLREQYF
TGCAGTGCCAGGACCGGGACCGAGCCTTTACGAGAGCAGTACTTC
>NA|TRBV15|many|TRBJ2-2
CATSRTTHTGELFF
TGTGCCACCAGCAGGACGACCCACACCGGGGAGCTGTTTTTT
>NA|TRBV10-3|many|TRBJ2-3
CAISESNSRSTDTQYF
TGTGCCATCAGTGAAAGTAATAGTCGGAGCACAGATACGCAGTATTTT
>TRBD2|TRBV5-1|many|TRBJ2-2
CASATSGGAGELFF
TGCGCCAGCGCGACTAGCGGAGGAGCCGGGGAGCTGTTTTTT
>TRBD1|TRBV20-1|NA|TRBJ1-5
CSATSALGQPLNQPQHF
TGCAGTGCTACGAGCGCTTTGGGACAGCCTCTAAATCAGCCCCAGCATTTT
>NA|TRBV20-1|many|TRBJ2-7
CSAGTDYEQYF
TGCAGTGCTGGTACAGACTACGAGCAGTACTTC
>NA|TRBV27|few|TRBJ2-7
CASSLSASAYEQYF
TGTGCCAGCAGTTTATCGGCCTCCGCCTACGAGCAGTACTTC
>TRBD2|TRBV4-1|NA|TRBJ2-1
CASSRGASGDYNEQFF
TGCGCCAGCAGCCGCGGGGCGAGCGGGGACTACAATGAGCAGTTCTTC
>NA|TRBV6-1|many|TRBJ1-2
CASSEAGRPTTDYGYTF
TGTGCCAGCAGTGAAGCGGGCAGACCCACTACTGACTATGGCTACACCTTC
>TRBD1|TRBV29-1|many|TRBJ1-5
CSVGQGSNQPQHF
TGCAGCGTTGGACAGGGGAGCAATCAGCCCCAGCATTTT
>NA|TRBV3-1|NA|TRBJ2-3
CASSAGISTDTQYF
TGTGCCAGCAGCGCGGGGATTAGCACAGATACGCAGTATTTT
>NA|TRBV10-3|many|TRBJ1-4
CAISDSGTREKLFF
TGTGCCATCAGTGACTCCGGGACACGGGAAAAACTGTTTTTT
>TRBD1|TRBV20-1|many|TRBJ1-1
CSAVLGQGHTEAFF
TGCAGTGCCGTTCTGGGACAGGGGCACACTGAAGCTTTCTTT
>NA|TRBV12-3/TRBV12-4|many|TRBJ1-2
CASSWMRTGYGYTF
TGTGCCAGCAGTTGGATGAGGACCGGCTATGGCTACACCTTC
>NA|TRBV7-2|many|TRBJ2-1
CASSPGGYGNEQFF
TGTGCCAGCAGCCCCGGGGGATACGGCAATGAGCAGTTCTTC
>TRBD1|TRBV5-1|many|TRBJ2-7
CASSSGTGNYEQYF
TGCGCCAGCAGCTCTGGGACAGGGAACTACGAGCAGTACTTC
>NA|TRBV5-1|many|TRBJ2-4
CASSFGSGLGENIQYF
NA
>TRBD1|TRBV11-2|NA|TRBJ1-5
CASSYPHYDRGRVYQPQHF
TGTGCCAGCAGCTACCCTCACTACGACAGGGGGCGCGTCTATCAGCCCCAGCATTTT
>TRBD2|TRBV13|few|TRBJ2-1
CASSLAGDEQFF
TGTGCCAGCAGCTTGGCGGGGGATGAGCAGTTCTTC
>NA|TRBV9|many|TRBJ1-1
CASSVEPKNTEAFF
TGTGCCAGCAGCGTAGAGCCGAAGAACACTGAAGCTTTCTTT
>NA|TRBV20-1|many|TRBJ2-3
CSPSVQTDTQYF
TGCAGTCCTTCGGTACAGACAGATACGCAGTATTTT
>TRBD1|TRBV29-1|NA|TRBJ1-1
CSVGLWDRGEAFF
TGCAGCGTTGGATTGTGGGACAGGGGGGAAGCTTTCTTT
>NA|TRBV27|many|TRBJ2-2
CASIGVYTGELFF
TGTGCCAGCATAGGGGTTTACACCGGGGAGCTGTTTTTT
>TRBD1|TRBV27|many|TRBJ2-7
CASSLSAIQTGGASEQYF
TGTGCCAGCAGTTTATCGGCTATCCAAACAGGGGGCGCGTCGGAGCAGTACTTC
>NA|TRBV5-1|few|TRBJ2-7
CASSLDPAGMSYEQYF
TGCGCCAGCAGCTTGGACCCGGCGGGGATGTCCTACGAGCAGTACTTC
>NA|TRBV7-2|NA|TRBJ1-3
CASSLVGGSGNTIYF
TGTGCCAGCAGCTTAGTGGGGGGCTCTGGAAACACCATATATTTT
>NA|TRBV30|NA|TRBJ1-2
CAWRGGVYGYTF
TGTGCCTGGAGGGGGGGGGTTTACGGCTACACCTTC
>NA|TRBV5-1|many|TRBJ2-1
CASSSGTQVYNEQFF
TGCGCCAGCAGCTCGGGGACACAAGTCTACAATGAGCAGTTCTTC
>NA|TRBV12-3/TRBV12-4|many|TRBJ2-1
CASSLTSYNEQFF
TGTGCCAGCAGTTTAACGAGTTACAATGAGCAGTTCTTC
>TRBD1|TRBV7-9|NA|TRBJ2-2
CASSLARQGRTGELFF
TGTGCCAGCAGCTTAGCCCGACAGGGGCGGACCGGGGAGCTGTTTTTT
>NA|TRBV19|many|TRBJ2-5
CASSTMDQIAETQYF
TGTGCCAGTAGTACGATGGACCAGATTGCGGAGACCCAGTACTTC
>NA|TRBV27|NA|TRBJ2-7
CASKYQDSYEQYF
TGTGCCAGCAAATACCAGGACTCCTACGAGCAGTACTTC
>TRBD2|TRBV11-2|NA|TRBJ2-1
CASSLDASGRYYEQFF
TGTGCCAGCAGCTTAGATGCTAGCGGGAGGTATTATGAGCAGTTCTTC
>TRBD2|TRBV27|many|TRBJ2-3
CASSRAGTRNLRDTQYF
TGTGCCAGCAGTCGGGCCGGGACTAGGAATTTGAGAGATACGCAGTATTTT
>NA|TRBV15|NA|TRBJ2-7
CATSRDGRGEQYF
TGTGCCACCAGCAGAGATGGCAGAGGGGAGCAGTACTTC
>TRBD2|TRBV20-1|NA|TRBJ2-7
CSAEGTSGGAGLVQYF
TGCAGTGCTGAGGGGACTAGCGGGGGGGCCGGTTTAGTGCAGTACTTC
>NA|TRBV4-1|many|TRBJ2-2
CASSQVATGELFF
TGCGCCAGCAGCCAAGTCGCCACCGGGGAGCTGTTTTTT
>NA|TRBV12-3/TRBV12-4|many|TRBJ1-4
CASRRGSTNEKLFF
TGTGCCAGCAGACGCGGGAGCACTAATGAAAAACTGTTTTTT
>NA|TRBV7-2|few|TRBJ2-5
CASSLKIRETQYF
TGTGCCAGCAGCTTAAAAATCAGAGAGACCCAGTACTTC
>NA|TRBV3-1|many|TRBJ2-2
CASSPPWGRTNTGELFF
TGTGCCAGCAGCCCCCCTTGGGGCAGAACCAACACCGGGGAGCTGTTTTTT
>NA|TRBV14|many|TRBJ1-4
CASSQVEGAGEKLFF
TGTGCCAGCAGCCAAGTAGAAGGGGCTGGGGAAAAACTGTTTTTT